Detailed here is one T cell receptor (beta chain). Which antigen it targets is not known. It has no much larger one-base neighbor in the sample; base qualities were not kept. The source of the sample is a study of shared clonotypes between healthy human individuals (dated by TCRdb to the early 2020s). About the full investigation: A few men and a couple of women, aged 18 to 49 years, made up the cohort. To estimate repertoire size and how much clonotypes are shared between individuals, the study performed deep sequencing of blood TCR repertoires from 4 to 6 healthy adults. Per donor, leukapheresis produced somewhere between about 0.8 and 9 billion PBMCs. Libraries were prepared and TCR repertoires were sequenced by different laboratories using diverse techniques, in order to increase sequencing depth and limit assay-specific biases. Per donor, three plates each were used for CD4 naive and CD4 memory, two for CD8 naive, and one for CD8 memory.

Using the deep immunoSEQ assay, TCR CDR3 regions were amplified from genomic DNA by multiplex PCR. Extracted genomic DNA from each cell subset was spread evenly across all wells of several immunoSEQ 96-well plates, with each plate serving as a replicate. For sorted subsets, each replicate PCR was loaded with around 220 ng genomic DNA, equivalent to about 33,000 T cell genomes. Purified libraries were quantified with a Qubit 3.0 fluorometer, sized on a Bioanalyzer 2100, and re-quantified with the KAPA Library Quantification kit. Each immunoSEQ 96-well plate was sequenced on its own single-read 150-cycle Illumina NextSeq 550 flow cell. The paper's data handling went like this. The immunoSEQ output contained only junctional sequences without quality scores, so filtering could not match that applied to full-length reads. To assign V/J genes and CDR3, sequences were annotated using PyIR, a Python wrapper for IgBLAST v1.9, with IMGT germline references. Any read was removed if the V/J assignment was weak (E-value above 1e-6), the CDR3 was missing, or the read contained stop codons, out-of-frame junctions, or ambiguous translated residues. V3J clonotypes were defined as sequences sharing the same inferred V gene, J gene, and CDR3 amino acid sequence. Percentage overlap between repertoires was computed as shared unique clonotypes divided by the size of the smaller repertoire. Three approaches were used to assess repertoire richness: RTK rarefaction, the Chao1 estimator, and Recon v2.1 estimates of unobserved clonotypes. For all TCRbeta clonotypes obtained by the gDNA method from a few donors, generation probabilities were computed with OLGA. TCRdb took over this immuneACCESS table, retaining in-frame rearrangements with V and J assigned. Such tables are incomplete; in checked studies, under half of the missing clones stem from an unresolved V gene, and the remainder is unexplained. V and J calls and clone size are copied from that table; D and trimming were computed from the DNA. The sample table contains about 1,900,000 clones; only one count was recorded for less than 95% of them. The ten largest account for more than 0.95% of the sample.

For the CD8 naive samples, CD45RO-negative cells were positively selected for CCR7, yielding a CD45RA+CCR7+ population from which TemRA cells were excluded. The donors were healthy, HIV-negative adults who had no recently reported acute infections or vaccinations. Every donor was a Caucasian adult living in Nashville, Tennessee, USA. Blood was collected by leukapheresis, and PBMCs were isolated by Ficoll-Histopaque density gradient centrifugation and then cryopreserved in liquid nitrogen vapor phase. Analytical flow cytometry was used to check the purity and quantity of every magnetically sorted T cell population. Each sorted fraction had its genomic DNA isolated and then quantified by UV absorbance on a Nanodrop 2000c. Sequences SGHRS (CDR1) and YFSETQ (CDR2) are obtained from the germline V gene. V is cut back by 2 bases and J by 4 bases, with 3 bases in the junction unmatched. The CDR3 contains 16 residues, cysteine and phenylalanine counted. Only CDR3 DNA remains: 48 bases, in frame from the first base.

Here is what the overall study found, with its caveats: Pairwise subsampling led to the expectation that sequencing depth would affect the degree of clonotype sharing among donors. Compared with non-shared clonotypes, clonotypes shared by all four sorted-subset donors had higher generation probabilities. Naive subsets generally had larger estimated clonotype richness than memory subsets did. Around 5% of naive CD4, 3.5% of naive CD8, 2.3% of memory CD4, and 0.35% to 0.4% of memory CD8 clonotypes were shared across several donors. Sampling was limited to blood, and TCR repertoires in tissue likely differ from TCR repertoires in blood. Rarefaction of sorted-subset datasets indicated incomplete sequencing despite the large sequencing depth. Because the study included a small number of donors, the genetic and exposure-history diversity represented was limited.

Here the chain combines TRBV5-1 and TRBJ2-5; the central 15 bases match TRBD2. The TCR was taken from a man between 18 and 29 years old in good health. Sequenced material: naive CD8+ T cells sorted from blood. The cell subset or site label, read with the paper, signifies: CD45RA+CCR7+. The nucleotides are TGCGCCAGCAGCTTCGGACTAGCGGGGGGGCCAGAGACCCAGTACTTC. It translates as CASSFGLAGGPETQYF.